A single sample gave rise to the 10 T cell receptor beta chains below, sequenced in a study of OX40 agonist ivuxolimab in advanced cancers. Sequencing used immunoSEQ multiplex PCR; TCRdb keeps in-frame clones, though not all of them. The sample includes roughly 80,000 clones, approximately 85% of them seen just once. The input for sequencing was CD4+ or CD8+ T cells sorted from blood, taken in a trial of the OX40 agonist ivuxolimab. These receptors were collected from an adult with an advanced solid tumor such as melanoma, head and neck, liver or kidney cancer.

The CDR3 DNA sequence: TGTGCCAGCAATAGATCGGGCAGGAATGAAGCTTTCTTT. Translating gives CASNRSGRNEAFF. The chain uses TRBV6-1 and TRBJ1-1; D not certain. CDR3 length: 13 residues. From germline, CDR1 is MNHNS and CDR2 SASEGT. Between the trimmed V and J ends, which lost 7 bases and 7 bases, there was a span of 16 bases.

The V call is TRBV28, the J call TRBJ2-3, with D possibly being TRBD1 (5 bases). V was pared by 3 bases and J by 1 base, with 17 bases between. The CDR3 is 17 residues long. The germline V gene has CDR1 MDHEN and CDR2 SYDVKM. CDR3: CASSLVRGGVRTDTQYF. Here the CDR3 DNA reads TGTGCCAGCAGTTTGGTAAGGGGTGGGGTTCGCACAGATACGCAGTATTTT.

This chain joins TRBV11-2 and TRBJ2-7; 8 positions agree with TRBD1. The CDR3 is made up of 14 amino acids. The germline V gene encodes CDR1 SGHAT and CDR2 FQNNGV. Trimming removed 5 bases from V and 2 bases from J; junction bases left unmatched: 5. In nucleotides, the CDR3 is TGTGCCAGCAGCACAGGGGGTCGAGCCTACGAGCAGTACTTC. Translating gives CASSTGGRAYEQYF.

The table lists this clone with a count of one. V gene TRBV7-2 combines with J gene TRBJ2-7; D is perhaps TRBD1 (5 bases). The CDR3 loop spans 15 amino acids. Germline V lookup: CDR1 SGHTA, CDR2 FQGNSA. V lost 2 bases to trimming and J lost 6 bases, with 17 bases between them. In DNA, the CDR3 is TGTGCCAGCAGCTTAACCCGCCAGGGTCCGGGCGAGCAGTACTTC. Residues: CASSLTRQGPGEQYF.

This clone was seen more than once but under ten times. The genes are TRBV6-1 and TRBJ2-2; D gene uncertain. Trimming left V 2 bases short and J 4 bases short, with 11 bases between. CDR1 and CDR2 (germline): MNHNS, SASEGT. This CDR3 spans 15 amino acids. The CDR3 region is CASSEHSRSTGELFF. CDR3 nucleotide sequence: TGTGCCAGCAGTGAACATAGTAGGTCCACCGGGGAGCTGTTTTTT.

The rearrangement joins TRBV5-6 to TRBJ2-5; perhaps TRBD2 as D (5 bases). V lost 4 bases and J lost 5, with 12 bases in between. The CDR3 length is 13 residues. From germline, CDR1 is SGHDT and CDR2 YYEEEE. The CDR3: CASSQTSWETQYF. CDR3 sequence (DNA): TGTGCCAGCAGCCAAACTAGTTGGGAGACCCAGTACTTC.

The genes are TRBV5-8 and TRBJ1-3; 10 bases are shared with TRBD1. Germline CDR1 SGHTS, CDR2 YDEGEE. CDR3 length equals 15 residues. Germline trimming cut 7 bases from V and 4 bases from J; bases unmatched to any gene: 8. CDR3 in amino acids: CASGRQGASGNTIYF. The CDR3 DNA follows: TGTGCCAGCGGTAGACAGGGGGCGTCGGGAAACACCATATATTTT.

The chain combines TRBV30 with TRBJ1-2; D is uncertain. The CDR3 runs to 12 residues. V was pared by 4 bases and J by 7 bases, with 13 bases between. Germline V gene data show CDR1 as GTSNPN and CDR2 as SVGIG (reference sequence). The CDR3 DNA follows: TGTGCCTGGAACGTTGGGCCGTTTGGCTACACCTTC. It specifies CAWNVGPFGYTF. Variable domain in full (rest from reference TRBV30 and TRBJ1-2): SQTIHQWPATLVQPVGSPLSLECTVEGTSNPNLYWYRQAAGRGLQLLFYSVGIGQISSEVPQNLSASRPQDRQFILSSKKLLLSDSGFYLCAWNVGPFGYTFGSGTRLTVV.

This rearrangement joins TRBV18 to TRBJ1-6; D call uncertain. CDR1 KGHSH and CDR2 LQKENI come from the germline V gene. This CDR3 spans 13 amino acids. V shed 2 bases and J shed 14 bases, with 13 bases lying between them. The CDR3: CASSPVSGGSLHF. The CDR3 DNA is TGTGCCAGCTCACCAGTCTCAGGAGGTTCCCTCCACTTT.

The CDR3 DNA sequence: TGTGCCAGTAGTATGGGGGGCTTTAGAGATACGCAGTATTTT. This sequence encodes CASSMGGFRDTQYF. V and J are TRBV19 and TRBJ2-3, with D perhaps assigned TRBD1 or TRBD2 (6 bases each). CDR1 is LNHDA and CDR2 is SQIVND in the germline V gene (reference sequence). The CDR3 runs to 14 residues. Trimming left V 3 bases short and J 5 bases short, with 12 bases between. Together with reference TRBV19 and TRBJ2-3, the CDR3 gives the full variable domain: DGGITQSPKYLFRKEGQNVTLSCEQNLNHDAMYWYRQDPGQGLRLIYYSQIVNDFQKGDIAEGYSVSREKKESFPLTVTSAQKNPTAFYLCASSMGGFRDTQYFGPGTRLTVL.